The source of this T cell receptor beta chain is a study of shared clonotypes between healthy human individuals. Clones were sequenced by immunoSEQ multiplex PCR, and TCRdb holds only the in-frame ones, with some missing. Found here are over 2 million clones, around 95% of them singletons; the top ten hold 0.13%. Adults of Caucasian background living in Nashville, Tennessee made up all donors. The material sequenced was naive CD4+ T cells sorted from blood. Noted subset: CD45RA+ positively selected. This TCR came from a man aged 18 to 30 in good health.

CDR3 protein: CASSVREVGNGELFF. The CDR3 nucleotides are TGCGCCAGCAGTGTTCGGGAGGTGGGGAACGGGGAGCTGTTTTTT. This chain links TRBV10-2 with TRBJ2-2, with TRBD2 matching over 7 bases. The CDR3 length is 15 residues. The V segment lost 4 bases and the J segment 7 bases; nucleotides outside the gene matches: 9. Germline CDR1 is WSHSY and CDR2 is SAAADI.